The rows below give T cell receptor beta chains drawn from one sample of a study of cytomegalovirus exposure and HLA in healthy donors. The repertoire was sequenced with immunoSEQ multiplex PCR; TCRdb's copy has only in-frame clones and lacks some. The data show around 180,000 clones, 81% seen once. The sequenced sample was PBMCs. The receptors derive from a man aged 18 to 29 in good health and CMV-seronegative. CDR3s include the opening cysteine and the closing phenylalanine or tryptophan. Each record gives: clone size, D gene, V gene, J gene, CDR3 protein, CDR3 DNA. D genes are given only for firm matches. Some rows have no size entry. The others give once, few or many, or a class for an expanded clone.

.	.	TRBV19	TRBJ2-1	CASSMRVRKLDPQRGYYNEQFF	TGTGCCAGTAGTATGAGGGTTCGGAAACTGGACCCTCAGAGAGGTTACTACAATGAGCAGTTCTTC
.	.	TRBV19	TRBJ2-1	CASSSPTYNEQFF	TGTGCCAGTAGTAGCCCCACTTACAATGAGCAGTTCTTC
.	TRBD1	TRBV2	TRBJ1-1	CVSSDPRDRGQTEAFF	TGTGTCAGCAGTGACCCCCGGGACAGGGGGCAAACTGAAGCTTTCTTT
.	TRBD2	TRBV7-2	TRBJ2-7	CASSAWGSGISSSYEQYF	TGTGCCAGCAGCGCGTGGGGTAGCGGGATCTCGAGCTCCTACGAGCAGTACTTC
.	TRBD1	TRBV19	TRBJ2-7	CASSMGTGTYEQYF	TGTGCCAGTAGTATGGGGACAGGTACCTACGAGCAGTACTTC
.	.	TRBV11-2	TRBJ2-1	CASSLVPGGNEQFF	TGTGCCAGCAGCTTAGTCCCAGGAGGGAATGAGCAGTTCTTC
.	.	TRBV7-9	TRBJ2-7	CASSRDNEQYF	TGTGCCAGCAGCCGAGACAACGAGCAGTACTTC
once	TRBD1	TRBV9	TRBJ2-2	CASSVGQGALRTGELFF	TGTGCCAGCAGCGTAGGACAGGGGGCGTTGAGGACCGGGGAGCTGTTTTTT
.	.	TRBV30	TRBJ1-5	CAWSPHLRGRRGNQPQHF	TGTGCCTGGAGTCCCCACCTGAGAGGCAGGCGGGGCAATCAGCCCCAGCATTTT
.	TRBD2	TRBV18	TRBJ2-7	CASSARLAGSYEQYF	TGTGCCAGCTCAGCGCGACTAGCGGGCTCATACGAGCAGTACTTC
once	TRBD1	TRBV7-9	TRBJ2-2	CSSSLSRGRGTGELFF	TGTTCCAGCAGCTTATCGAGGGGGCGCGGCACCGGGGAGCTGTTTTTT
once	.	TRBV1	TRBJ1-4	CTSSQPGVVEEKLFF	TGCACCAGCAGCCAGCCAGGGGTAGTAGAAGAAAAACTGTTTTTT
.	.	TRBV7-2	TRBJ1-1	CASSLKGTLLAFF	TGTGCCAGCAGCTTAAAGGGGACTCTCTTAGCTTTCTTT
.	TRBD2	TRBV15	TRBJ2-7	CATSRGLAGGPGDYEQYF	TGTGCCACCAGCAGAGGCCTAGCGGGAGGTCCCGGAGACTACGAGCAGTACTTC
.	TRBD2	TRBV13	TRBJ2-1	CASSLGYGGRAVNEQFF	TGTGCCAGCAGCTTAGGGTACGGGGGGAGGGCCGTGAATGAGCAGTTCTTC
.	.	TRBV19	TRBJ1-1	CASSGYRISRTEAFF	TGTGCCAGTAGTGGTTACAGGATTTCTAGAACTGAAGCTTTCTTT
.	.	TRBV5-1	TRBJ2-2	CASSLLSGELFF	TGCGCCAGCAGCTTGCTCTCCGGGGAGCTGTTTTTT
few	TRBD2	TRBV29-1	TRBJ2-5	CSVLGLAGVMETQYF	TGCAGCGTCCTGGGACTAGCGGGAGTAATGGAGACCCAGTACTTC
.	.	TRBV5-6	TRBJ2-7	CASSTNRVVAYEQYF	TGTGCCAGCAGCACTAACAGGGTGGTGGCCTACGAGCAGTACTTC
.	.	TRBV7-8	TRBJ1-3	CASSLAGLLTPNTIYF	TGTGCCAGCAGCTTAGCGGGACTGCTCACGCCGAACACCATATATTTT
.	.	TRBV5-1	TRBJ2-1	CASSSLVTWNNEQFF	TGCGCCAGCAGCAGTCTGGTGACATGGAACAATGAGCAGTTCTTC
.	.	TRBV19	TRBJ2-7	CASSIDRAAYEQYF	TGTGCCAGTAGTATAGACAGGGCGGCCTACGAGCAGTACTTC
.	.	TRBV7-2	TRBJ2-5	CASSLTQQETQYF	TGTGCCAGCAGCTTAACGCAGCAAGAGACCCAGTACTTC
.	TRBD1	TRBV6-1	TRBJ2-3	CASTADRGSTDTQYF	TGTGCCAGCACCGCGGACAGGGGAAGCACAGATACGCAGTATTTT
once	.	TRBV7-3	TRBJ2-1	CASSLTRQSLNEQFF	TGTGCCAGCAGCTTAACCAGACAGAGCCTAAATGAGCAGTTCTTC
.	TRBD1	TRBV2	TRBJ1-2	CASQSDRGSWYGYTF	TGTGCCAGTCAATCGGACAGGGGAAGTTGGTATGGCTACACCTTC
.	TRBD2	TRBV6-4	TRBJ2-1	CASSWTSEGGNEQFF	TGTGCCAGCAGTTGGACTAGCGAGGGCGGCAATGAGCAGTTCTTC
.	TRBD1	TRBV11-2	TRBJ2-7	CATVDRGRMGFPQYF	TGTGCCACCGTAGACAGGGGGCGCATGGGGTTCCCGCAGTACTTC
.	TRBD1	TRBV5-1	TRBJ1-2	CASSVTGTGGGDGYTF	TGCGCCAGCAGCGTCACCGGGACAGGGGGCGGAGATGGCTACACCTTC
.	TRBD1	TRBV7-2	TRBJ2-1	CASSPGQGGHNEQFF	TGTGCCAGCAGCCCCGGACAGGGGGGACACAATGAGCAGTTCTTC
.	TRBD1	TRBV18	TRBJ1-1	CASSPRAGGQLSTEAFF	TGTGCCAGCTCACCACGGGCAGGGGGCCAACTAAGCACTGAAGCTTTCTTT
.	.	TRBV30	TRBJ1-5	CAWSVERGRRDQPQHF	TGTGCCTGGAGTGTAGAGAGGGGCCGGAGGGATCAGCCCCAGCATTTT
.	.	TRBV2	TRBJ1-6	CASGAGRENSPLHF	TGTGCCAGCGGCGCCGGGCGGGAAAATTCACCCCTCCACTTT
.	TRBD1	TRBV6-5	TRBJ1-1	CASSRRSRGRAEAFF	TGTGCCAGCAGCCGACGATCGAGGGGGCGGGCTGAAGCTTTCTTT
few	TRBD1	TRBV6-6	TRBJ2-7	CASRPLRDRDREQYF	TGTGCCAGCAGGCCCCTCCGGGACAGGGACAGGGAGCAGTACTTC
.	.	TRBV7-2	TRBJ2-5	CASSLRDTALETQYF	TGTGCCAGCAGTCTACGGGACACTGCTTTGGAGACCCAGTACTTC
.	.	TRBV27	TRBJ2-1	CASNPLSGPINEQFF	TGTGCCAGCAACCCTCTAAGTGGGCCGATCAATGAGCAGTTCTTC
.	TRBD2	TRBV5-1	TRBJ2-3	CASSPGRGESTDTQYF	TGCGCCAGCAGCCCTGGACGGGGGGAAAGCACAGATACGCAGTATTTT
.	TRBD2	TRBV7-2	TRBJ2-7	CASSLPLAGKSSYEQYF	TGTGCCAGCAGTTTACCGCTAGCGGGAAAGAGCTCCTACGAGCAGTACTTC
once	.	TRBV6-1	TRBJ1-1	CASSQDRNTEAFF	TGTGCCAGCAGTCAAGACAGGAACACTGAAGCTTTCTTT
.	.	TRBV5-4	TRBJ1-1	CASSALRGGMNTEAFF	TGTGCCAGCAGCGCCCTGAGGGGGGGTATGAACACTGAAGCTTTCTTT
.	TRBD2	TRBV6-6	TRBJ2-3	CASSYTNSGSTDTQYF	TGTGCCAGCAGTTACACAAATAGCGGGAGCACAGATACGCAGTATTTT
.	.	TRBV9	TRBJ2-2	CASSVVGGPGELFF	TGTGCCAGCAGCGTAGTGGGAGGTCCCGGGGAGCTGTTTTTT
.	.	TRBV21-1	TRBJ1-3	CASSKVRVEAFFSGNTIYF	TGTGCCAGCAGCAAAGTGAGGGTTGAAGCCTTTTTCTCTGGAAACACCATATATTTT
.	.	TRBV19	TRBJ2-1	CASSIDFSLKQFF	TGTGCCAGTAGTATAGATTTTAGCTTAAAGCAGTTCTTC
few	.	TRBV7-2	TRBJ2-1	CASSRRGPSSNNEQFF	TGTGCCAGCAGCAGACGAGGGCCTAGCTCCAACAATGAGCAGTTCTTC
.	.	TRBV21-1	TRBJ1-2	CASSTESPTGGYTF	TGTGCCAGCAGCACGGAATCACCCACGGGTGGCTACACCTTC
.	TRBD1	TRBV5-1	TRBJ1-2	CASSLEATGTGRDGYTF	TGCGCCAGCAGCTTGGAAGCAACCGGGACAGGGAGGGATGGCTACACCTTC
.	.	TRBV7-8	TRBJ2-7	CASSSQGSEDEQYF	TGTGCCAGCAGCTCACAGGGAAGTGAGGACGAGCAGTACTTC
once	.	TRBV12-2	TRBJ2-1	CASRLRRRGSHNEQFF	TGTGCAAGTCGCTTGAGGCGCAGGGGCTCCCACAATGAGCAGTTCTTC
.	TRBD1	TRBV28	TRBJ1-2	CASSFGQGAAGYTF	TGTGCCAGCAGTTTTGGTCAGGGGGCTGCCGGCTACACCTTC
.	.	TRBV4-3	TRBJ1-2	CASSQERGYTYGYTF	TGCGCCAGCAGCCAAGAAAGGGGCTACACGTATGGCTACACCTTC
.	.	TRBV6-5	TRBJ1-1	CASSLGGIEAFF	TGTGCCAGCAGTTTAGGGGGAATAGAAGCTTTCTTT
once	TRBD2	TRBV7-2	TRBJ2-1	CASSLSSGRGEQFF	TGTGCCAGCAGCTTATCTAGCGGGAGAGGTGAGCAGTTCTTC